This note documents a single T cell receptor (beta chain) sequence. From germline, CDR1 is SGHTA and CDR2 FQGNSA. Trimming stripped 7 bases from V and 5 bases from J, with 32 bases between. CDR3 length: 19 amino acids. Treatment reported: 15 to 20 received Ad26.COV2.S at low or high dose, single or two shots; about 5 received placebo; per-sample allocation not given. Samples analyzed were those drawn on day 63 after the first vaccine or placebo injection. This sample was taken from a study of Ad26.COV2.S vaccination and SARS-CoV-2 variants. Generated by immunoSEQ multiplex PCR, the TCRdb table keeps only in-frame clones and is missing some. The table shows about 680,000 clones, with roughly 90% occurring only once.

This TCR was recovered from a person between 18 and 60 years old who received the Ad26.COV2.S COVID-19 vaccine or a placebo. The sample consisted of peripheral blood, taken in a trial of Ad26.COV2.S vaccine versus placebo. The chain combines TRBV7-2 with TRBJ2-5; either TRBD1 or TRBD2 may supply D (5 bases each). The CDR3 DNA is TGTGCCAGCACCAGGGCCCCTTTGGAGCGGTCCGGGGCCAGGGAGACCCAGTACTTC. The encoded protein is CASTRAPLERSGARETQYF.